This T cell receptor (beta chain) was identified in a study of blood T cell repertoires in COVID-19. The protocol was immunoSEQ multiplex PCR, while the TCRdb copy is restricted to in-frame clones and leaves out a portion. The repertoire consists of some 110,000 clones, with approximately 80% occurring once and the leading ten covering 2% to 3%. This clone was seen more than once but under ten times. This CDR3 region has 15 residues. V was cut by 5 bases and J by 0 bases, with 13 bases left in between. Germline CDR1 and CDR2: MDHEN and SYDVKM. The chain is built from TRBV28 and TRBJ1-1, with a possible D match to TRBD1 (6 bases). This receptor was taken from a man aged 50 to 59 with acute or convalescent COVID-19. The sequenced sample was peripheral blood. In DNA, the CDR3 is TGTGCCAGCAGTACCCCGACAGGCATGAACACTGAAGCTTTCTTT. It encodes CASSTPTGMNTEAFF.